The 30 T cell receptor beta chains below were found in one sample sequenced in a study of T cells in localized non-small cell lung cancer. Clones were read by immunoSEQ multiplex PCR, and TCRdb kept only the in-frame ones, dropping some. The sample lists about 24,000 clones; roughly nine tenths were seen once. Sequencing was performed on peripheral blood, taken before any cancer treatment. Every receptor here comes from a male donor aged 60 or older with stage I squamous cell lung carcinoma.

The table lists this clone with a few counts. This chain connects TRBV7-2 to TRBJ1-2; a weak D match, TRBD1 (5 bases). Germline CDR1 SGHTA, CDR2 FQGNSA. Trimming took off 5 bases at V and 4 bases at J, with 14 bases between the two ends. CDR3 length: 14 amino acids. The DNA of the CDR3 is TGTGCCAGCAGCCCGACGGGGCAGCCCTATGGCTACACCTTC. This translates into CASSPTGQPYGYTF.

This clone was seen once. The chain carries TRBV2 and TRBJ2-5; TRBD2 agrees at 9 bases. Germline CDR1 is SNHLY and CDR2 is FYNNEI. Losses at the gene ends were 6 bases for V and 9 bases for J; bases not matched to a gene: 11. The CDR3 contains 14 residues. The CDR3 coding sequence is TGTGCCAGCAGCACGGTTATAGCGGGGGAAGCCCAGTACTTC. Amino acids: CASSTVIAGEAQYF.

This chain links TRBV7-2 with TRBJ2-7; D is unresolved. Germline V gives CDR1 SGHTA, CDR2 FQGNSA. V dropped 2 bases and J dropped 6 bases, with 17 bases sitting between them. The CDR3 sequence is 15 residues long. The CDR3 reads CASSLLPPFKSEQYF. The CDR3 DNA reads as TGTGCCAGCAGCTTACTACCCCCTTTCAAAAGCGAGCAGTACTTC.

There are a few counts of this clone. The V gene is TRBV5-1, the J gene TRBJ1-6; 7 bases line up with TRBD1. The CDR3 length is 14 residues. V lost 5 bases, J lost 6 bases, and 5 bases stayed unmatched. The germline V gene encodes CDR1 SGHRS and CDR2 YFSETQ. The CDR3 sequence is CASSRTGANSPLHF. CDR3 DNA sequence: TGCGCCAGCAGTCGGACAGGTGCTAATTCACCCCTCCACTTT.

The V call is TRBV12-5, the J call TRBJ2-7; 8 bases fit TRBD1. Germline CDR1 and CDR2: LGHNT and FRNRAP. The ends lost 2 bases at V and 7 bases at J; junction bases unmatched: 10. This CDR3 has 15 residues. CDR3 sequence: CASGLPQGALGEQYF. CDR3 coding DNA: TGTGCTAGTGGTTTGCCTCAGGGGGCCCTGGGGGAGCAGTACTTC.

The gene calls are TRBV2 and TRBJ2-3; D not certain. CDR3 length: 14 amino acids. V was pared by 8 bases and J by 4 bases, with 16 bases between. Germline CDR1 is SNHLY and CDR2 is FYNNEI. The CDR3 sequence: CASRQTLWADTQYF. The CDR3 coding sequence is TGTGCCAGCCGCCAAACGTTATGGGCAGATACGCAGTATTTT.

The CDR3 DNA sequence: TGCGCCAGCAGCCGCGGACTAGCGGGAGGTAATGAGCAGTTCTTC. It yields the protein CASSRGLAGGNEQFF. This rearrangement joins TRBV4-1 to TRBJ2-1; TRBD2 aligns across 14 bases. V lost 4 bases and J lost 7; bases outside the gene matches: 3. The CDR3 runs to 15 residues. From germline, CDR1 is MGHRA and CDR2 YSYEKL.

The CDR3 DNA sequence: TGTGCCAGCAGTGTGCTTAGCACGCAAGAGACCCAGTACTTC. Its protein product is CASSVLSTQETQYF. V and J are TRBV2 and TRBJ2-5; D gene ambiguous. V was cut by 4 bases and J by 2 bases, with 11 bases left in between. Germline loops: CDR1 SNHLY, CDR2 FYNNEI. This CDR3 comprises 14 residues.

This sequence joins TRBV5-4 and TRBJ1-4; 8 positions agree with TRBD1. CDR3 length: 14 residues. The germline gives CDR1 SGHNT, CDR2 YYREEE (reference sequence). V was pared by 3 bases and J by 2 bases, with 0 bases of the junction left unmatched. The CDR3 loop is CASSSGGTNEKLFF. The CDR3 DNA follows: TGTGCCAGCAGCTCAGGGGGCACTAATGAAAAACTGTTTTTT.

The chain recombines TRBV2 with TRBJ2-1; tentatively, D is TRBD2 (6 bases). This CDR3 has 15 amino acids. Germline values: CDR1 SNHLY, CDR2 FYNNEI. The ends were cut back, 3 bases at V and 4 bases at J, with 13 bases in the middle. The CDR3 spells CASSERDSQYNEQFF. As DNA, the CDR3 is TGTGCCAGCAGTGAGAGGGACTCCCAATACAATGAGCAGTTCTTC.

J is TRBJ2-7 and V is TRBV5-6, with 10 positions matching TRBD2. The J segment lost 7 bases and the V segment lost 4 bases, leaving 8 bases of the junction unmatched. The CDR3 extends over 14 amino acids. CDR1 is SGHDT and CDR2 is YYEEEE in the germline V gene. For the CDR3, the DNA is TGTGCCAGCAGCCTTCTAGCGGGAGTATGGGAGCAGTACTTC. Translating it yields CASSLLAGVWEQYF.

This clone was observed once. The gene calls are TRBV29-1 and TRBJ2-7; 8 bases match TRBD1. CDR1 is SQVTM and CDR2 is ANQGSEA in the germline V gene. V was clipped by 5 bases and J by 0 bases; unmatched bases: 3. The CDR3 is 13 residues long. In DNA, the CDR3 is TGCAGCGTTACAGGGGGATTCTCCTACGAGCAGTACTTC. Translation: CSVTGGFSYEQYF.

The rearrangement uses TRBV6-1 and TRBJ1-2; TRBD1 matches at 12 bases. The CDR3 spans 15 residues. CDR1 and CDR2 from the germline V gene are MNHNS and SASEGT. With 2 bases clipped from V and 8 bases from J, the junction kept 6 bases outside the gene matches. CDR3 nucleotide sequence: TGTGCCAGCAGTGAAAGGGGACAGGGGGCGAGAGGCTACACCTTC. Protein: CASSERGQGARGYTF.

V is TRBV5-1 and J is TRBJ1-2; 8 nucleotides align to TRBD1. The CDR3 is made up of 15 amino acids. Unmatched junction bases numbered 10, after V lost 4 bases and J lost 5 bases. The germline V gene has CDR1 SGHRS and CDR2 YFSETQ. The CDR3, as DNA: TGCGCCAGCAGCCCACGGGGGGGACAGGAGTATGGCTACACCTTC. Amino acids: CASSPRGGQEYGYTF.

The rearrangement links TRBV5-1 to TRBJ1-1, with a possible D match to TRBD1 (6 bases). This CDR3 is 15 amino acids long. Germline V gives CDR1 SGHRS, CDR2 YFSETQ. V lost 1 base to trimming and J lost 2 bases, with 12 bases between them. CDR3 sequence: CASSLTGTPNTEAFF. The CDR3 region has the DNA TGCGCCAGCAGCTTGACCGGGACACCAAACACTGAAGCTTTCTTT.

This clone showed up just once. The V call is TRBV6-5, the J call TRBJ1-5; 8 bases match TRBD1. The CDR3 contains 15 residues. The ends lost 6 bases at V and 6 bases at J; junction bases unmatched: 10. Per germline, CDR1 MNHEY and CDR2 SVGAGI. This CDR3 is CASRPDRALFQPQHF. In DNA form, the CDR3 reads TGTGCCAGCAGGCCGGACAGGGCCCTTTTTCAGCCCCAGCATTTT.

This chain joins TRBV7-9 and TRBJ2-7; D not certain. There are 15 residues in the CDR3. V lost 1 base to trimming and J lost 2 bases, with 12 bases between them. In germline, CDR1 is SEHNR, CDR2 FQNEAQ (reference sequence). CDR3 sequence (DNA): TGTGCCAGCAGCTTAGAAACTTCTGGAGCCTACGAGCAGTACTTC. Translation gives CASSLETSGAYEQYF.

The chain joins TRBV30 to TRBJ1-1; no clear D gene. The CDR3 has 14 amino acids. The V gene's germline CDR1 is GTSNPN and CDR2 SVGIG (reference sequence). Trimming pared 5 bases from V and 5 bases from J, leaving 18 bases between. The CDR3 region is CAWRIPFRETEAFF. CDR3 DNA sequence: TGTGCCTGGCGAATTCCTTTCCGGGAGACTGAAGCTTTCTTT.

The V call is TRBV6-1, the J call TRBJ2-7; D may correspond to TRBD1 or TRBD2 (6 bases each). The germline V gene has CDR1 MNHNS and CDR2 SASEGT. V was cut by 10 bases and J by 7 bases, with 20 bases left in between. There are 13 residues in the CDR3. CDR3 residues: CATKRGDYREQYF. The DNA for the CDR3 is TGTGCCACCAAGAGGGGGGATTACAGGGAGCAGTACTTC.

The chain employs TRBV2 and TRBJ1-4, with D maybe TRBD1 (5 bases). Germline CDR1 is SNHLY and CDR2 is FYNNEI. Trimming shortened V by 6 bases and J by 8 bases, and 16 bases separated the two germline ends. The CDR3 totals 14 residues. The CDR3 nucleotides read TGTGCCAGCAGGGGCGGGGGTTGGGGAGAAAAACTGTTTTTT. Amino acid sequence: CASRGGGWGEKLFF.

The chain recombines TRBV7-8 with TRBJ1-3; D possibly corresponds to TRBD1 (6 bases). The V and J ends lost 1 base and 3 bases respectively, with 10 bases between them. CDR3 length: 15 amino acids. CDR1 is SGHVS and CDR2 is FQNEAQ in the germline V gene. CDR3 sequence: CASSLDQGSGNTIYF. In nucleotides, the CDR3 is TGTGCCAGCAGCTTAGATCAGGGGAGTGGAAACACCATATATTTT.

The chain has TRBV7-2 and TRBJ2-5; the D is unclear. The DNA end lines up better with TRBJ2-7; the J call may be wrong. Germline CDR1 reads SGHTA; CDR2 reads FQGNSA. This CDR3 is built from 14 residues. In DNA, the CDR3 is TGTGCCAGCAGCTTAGTTGGGCAGAGACACGAGCAGTACTTC. Its protein product is CASSLVGQRHEQYF.

The chain uses TRBV6-5 and TRBJ2-1; D unresolved. V was clipped by 6 bases and J by 5 bases, with 8 bases between them. Germline CDR1 is MNHEY and CDR2 is SVGAGI. This CDR3 spans 12 amino acids. CDR3 DNA: TGTGCCAGCAGCCCCGGAAACAATGAGCAGTTCTTC. This translates into CASSPGNNEQFF.

This chain's CDR3 is CASSLRAGWTDTQYF. The CDR3 DNA sequence: TGTGCCAGCAGCTTAAGAGCGGGATGGACAGATACGCAGTATTTT. The chain employs TRBV11-3 and TRBJ2-3; the match to TRBD2 covers 7 bases. Trimming took 2 bases from V and 3 from J; bases not matched to a gene: 5. The CDR3 has 15 residues. The germline gives CDR1 SGHNT, CDR2 YENEEA.

V gene TRBV30 combines with J gene TRBJ1-2; tentative D call: TRBD1 (5 bases). V was pared by 1 base and J by 4 bases, with 13 bases between. CDR3 length: 14 residues. CDR1 is GTSNPN, CDR2 SVGIG, per germline (reference sequence). Here the CDR3 reads CAWSETGTFYGYTF. The CDR3 DNA is TGTGCCTGGAGTGAAACCGGGACCTTCTATGGCTACACCTTC.

This chain joins TRBV29-1 and TRBJ2-5; TRBD1 might be the D (6 bases). Trimming pared 5 bases from V and 1 base from J, leaving 11 bases between. The CDR3 totals 13 residues. Germline V gene data show CDR1 as SQVTM and CDR2 as ANQGSEA. CDR3: CSVSRTAQETQYF. In DNA, the CDR3 is TGCAGCGTTAGCAGGACAGCCCAAGAGACCCAGTACTTC.

This chain joins TRBV7-8 and TRBJ1-1; TRBD1 matches at 7 bases. The V segment lost 2 bases and the J segment 0 bases; nucleotides outside the gene matches: 12. The length of the CDR3 is 18 residues. CDR1 is SGHVS, CDR2 FQNEAQ, per germline. CDR3 loop: CASSLISRGILMNTEAFF. CDR3 nucleotides: TGTGCCAGCAGCTTAATTTCCAGGGGGATTTTAATGAACACTGAAGCTTTCTTT.

The chain is built from TRBV19 and TRBJ1-5; a possible D gene is TRBD1 (6 bases). V gave up 8 bases and J gave up 1 base, with 15 bases separating them. This CDR3 is built from 15 residues. The germline CDR1 and CDR2 sequences are LNHDA and SQIVND (reference sequence). The CDR3 spells CASLSGGASNQPQHF. CDR3 in DNA: TGTGCCAGTTTGTCGGGGGGGGCAAGCAATCAGCCCCAGCATTTT.

The V gene is TRBV11-2, the J gene TRBJ2-5, with 9 positions matching TRBD1. Trimming at V came to 3 bases and at J to 6 bases, leaving 14 bases not matched to a gene. Looked up from germline, CDR1 is SGHAT and CDR2 is FQNNGV. The CDR3 length is 17 residues. The CDR3 nucleotides read TGTGCCAGCAGCTTGTACTCCGGGACAGGGCGCGGAAAGACCCAGTACTTC. Its translation: CASSLYSGTGRGKTQYF.

The rearrangement uses TRBV7-8 and TRBJ2-1; D is perhaps TRBD1 (5 bases). The CDR3 contains 14 residues. Germline V gene sequence: CDR1 SGHVS, CDR2 FQNEAQ. V dropped 3 bases and J dropped 6 bases, with 12 bases sitting between them. CDR3 region: CASSFITDTNEQFF. The CDR3 DNA is TGTGCCAGCAGCTTCATCACGGACACCAATGAGCAGTTCTTC.